Below, 21 T cell receptor beta chains from the same sample are listed, as sequenced in a study of identifying expanded T cells in peripheral blood. Clones were sequenced by immunoSEQ multiplex PCR, and TCRdb holds only the in-frame ones, with some missing. The table lists about 50,000 clones, approximately 82% of them singletons. Sequencing was carried out using blood. The receptor set was obtained from a person aged 18 to 75 in good health.

This chain joins TRBV10-1 and TRBJ2-3, with 9 positions matching TRBD2. CDR3 length equals 15 residues. Germline V CDR1 and CDR2: WNHNN, SYGVQD (reference sequence). The V segment lost 6 bases and the J segment 0 bases; nucleotides outside the gene matches: 4. The CDR3 coding sequence is TGCGCCAGCAGAAGACTAGCGGTTAGCACAGATACGCAGTATTTT. This gives the protein CASRRLAVSTDTQYF.

This chain connects TRBV6-6 to TRBJ1-1, with D hard to call. This CDR3 has 13 residues. The germline V gene encodes CDR1 MNHNY and CDR2 SVGAGI (reference sequence). Trimming removed 0 bases from V and 7 bases from J, with 9 bases in between. The CDR3 spells CASSYSPGDEAFF. CDR3 bases: TGTGCCAGCAGTTACTCACCCGGAGATGAAGCTTTCTTT.

V and J are TRBV30 and TRBJ2-5, with TRBD2 matching over 8 bases. Germline V lookup: CDR1 GTSNPN, CDR2 SVGIG (reference sequence). The length of the CDR3 is 14 residues. V lost 1 base, J lost 5 bases, and 6 bases stayed unmatched. The CDR3 reads CAWSGSPGGETQYF. Written as DNA, the CDR3 is TGTGCCTGGAGTGGCTCCCCGGGGGGGGAGACCCAGTACTTC.

This rearrangement joins TRBV25-1 to TRBJ1-6; 10 bases map to TRBD1. There are 15 residues in the CDR3. V trimming: 6 bases; J trimming: 2 bases; junction bases outside the gene matches: 1. Germline CDR1 is MGHDK and CDR2 is SYGVNS. This CDR3 reads CASRDRGAYNSPLHF. The DNA for the CDR3 is TGTGCCAGCAGGGACAGGGGGGCCTATAATTCACCCCTCCACTTT.

V gene TRBV5-1 combines with J gene TRBJ2-2, with 8 nucleotides matching TRBD2. After removal of 4 bases from V and 7 bases from J, the junction contained 12 bases not matched to a gene. CDR3 length equals 16 residues. Germline CDR1 is SGHRS and CDR2 is YFSETQ. The CDR3 DNA is TGCGCCAGCAGCACCGACGGGAGGGCCAAGGACGGGGAGCTGTTTTTT. Translating gives CASSTDGRAKDGELFF.

This chain uses TRBV5-6 with TRBJ2-7; TRBD2 is a possible D gene (5 bases). The CDR3 sequence is 14 residues long. Germline CDR1 SGHDT, CDR2 YYEEEE. Trimming took 1 base from V and 2 from J, leaving 10 bases between them. CDR3 sequence (DNA): TGTGCCAGCAGCTTGTGGGCGAGGGCCTACGAGCAGTACGTC. This sequence encodes CASSLWARAYEQYV.

The V call is TRBV5-1, the J call TRBJ1-6; D remains ambiguous. The CDR3 is 15 amino acids. V was clipped by 2 bases and J by 9 bases, with 15 bases between them. CDR1 is SGHRS, CDR2 YFSETQ, per germline. CDR3 amino acids: CASSLSSGRSSPLHF. In DNA, the CDR3 is TGCGCCAGCAGCTTATCTTCCGGAAGGAGTTCACCCCTCCACTTT.

This chain connects TRBV27 to TRBJ2-1, with unresolved D. The CDR3 has 15 residues. Germline values: CDR1 MNHEY, CDR2 SMNVEV (reference sequence). Trimming pared 5 bases from V and 0 bases from J, leaving 11 bases between. CDR3 region: CASSAYLSSYNEQFF. The CDR3 DNA reads TGTGCCAGCAGTGCCTACCTGAGCTCCTACAATGAGCAGTTCTTC.

The rearrangement joins TRBV11-3 to TRBJ2-7, with 9 bases identical to TRBD2. CDR1 SGHNT and CDR2 YENEEA come from the germline V gene. J was trimmed by 2 bases and V by 4 bases; bases with no gene match: 3. This CDR3 is 14 amino acids long. CDR3 nucleotides: TGTGCCAGCAGCTCCAGCGGGGGGCCCTACGAGCAGTACTTC. It is translated as CASSSSGGPYEQYF.

In this sample, this clone turned up once. The rearrangement links TRBV7-8 to TRBJ2-2; 9 bases are shared with TRBD2. Trimming took 3 bases from V and 1 from J; bases not matched to a gene: 3. In germline, CDR1 is SGHVS, CDR2 FQNEAQ. The CDR3 spans 16 residues. CDR3: CASSLALAGNTGELFF. CDR3 in DNA: TGTGCCAGCAGCTTGGCACTAGCGGGGAACACCGGGGAGCTGTTTTTT.

This clone was seen a handful of times. CDR3: CASRLNGAANTGELFF. The CDR3, as DNA: TGTGCAAGTCGCTTGAACGGGGCAGCCAACACCGGGGAGCTGTTTTTT. This sequence joins TRBV12-2 and TRBJ2-2. TRBV12-2 is designated a pseudogene. The CDR3 has 16 amino acids.

The chain couples TRBV18 to TRBJ1-5, with D unresolved. CDR1 and CDR2 from the germline V gene are KGHSH and LQKENI. CDR3 length: 16 residues. The V end was cut by 4 bases, the J end by 2 bases, with 15 bases between. The CDR3 DNA sequence: TGTGCCAGCTCACTGTCGCCCCGAAAGGGCAATCAGCCCCAGCATTTT. Translation: CASSLSPRKGNQPQHF. The full variable domain, its missing parts supplied by reference TRBV18 and TRBJ1-5, is NAGVMQNPRHLVRRRGQEARLRCSPMKGHSHVYWYRQLPEEGLKFMVYLQKENIIDESGMPKERFSAEFPKEGPSILRIQQVVRGDSAAYFCASSLSPRKGNQPQHFGDGTRLSIL.

A word on this clone: In the same sample, other DNA sequences code for this CDR3. The chain uses TRBV5-5 and TRBJ2-2; D perhaps matches TRBD2 (6 bases). The CDR3 sequence is 13 residues long. Germline V CDR1 and CDR2: SGHKS, YYEKEE (reference sequence). The V end was cut by 4 bases, the J end by 5 bases, with 9 bases between. Here the CDR3 reads CASSLGGTGELFF. The CDR3 DNA sequence: TGTGCCAGCAGCCTGGGGGGAACCGGGGAGCTGTTTTTT.

The V call is TRBV7-6, the J call TRBJ2-3, with 7 bases fitting TRBD2. CDR1 SGHVS and CDR2 FNYEAQ come from the germline V gene. The junction had 7 bases not matched to a gene; V was cut back by 5 bases and J by 2 bases. The CDR3 is 15 residues long. The CDR3 spells CASSPWGGDTDTQYF. DNA of the CDR3: TGTGCCAGCAGCCCATGGGGGGGGGACACAGATACGCAGTATTTT. The full variable domain, rest sourced from reference TRBV7-6 and TRBJ2-3, is GAGVSQSPRYKVTKRGQDVALRCDPISGHVSLYWYRQALGQGPEFLTYFNYEAQQDKSGLPNDRFSAERPEGSISTLTIQRTEQRDSAMYRCASSPWGGDTDTQYFGPGTRLTVL.

This chain links TRBV11-2 with TRBJ2-1; 9 bases are shared with TRBD2. The CDR3 totals 13 residues. The V gene end was trimmed by 6 bases and the J gene end by 9 bases; junction bases not matched to a gene: 6. The germline gives CDR1 SGHAT, CDR2 FQNNGV. The CDR3 reads CASRPGTSIEQFF. In DNA form, the CDR3 reads TGTGCCAGCAGGCCCGGGACTAGCATTGAGCAGTTCTTC.

The gene calls are TRBV5-1 and TRBJ2-3; D is possibly TRBD1 or TRBD2 (5 bases each). The V end lost 3 bases, the J end lost 1 base, and 15 bases lay between the germline ends. Germline loops: CDR1 SGHRS, CDR2 YFSETQ. The CDR3 is 16 residues long. DNA of the CDR3: TGCGCCAGCAGCTCCCGAGGGGCGATGCGCACAGATACGCAGTATTTT. Its translation: CASSSRGAMRTDTQYF.

Concerning this clone: At one boundary the junction diverges from the germline segment, which might be a read error. The chain links TRBV7-8 to TRBJ2-1; 9 bases are a match to TRBD1. CDR3 length equals 17 residues. CDR1 is SGHVS, CDR2 FQNEAQ, per germline. The CDR3 spells CASSQARGTGTMAEQFF. The CDR3 DNA is TGCGCCAGCAGCCAAGCCAGAGGGACAGGGACTATGGCTGAGCAGTTCTTC.

This clone was detected only once. The CDR3: CASRRGVNTEAFF. The DNA for the CDR3 is TGTGCCAGCAGGAGGGGGGTGAACACTGAAGCTTTCTTT. V gene TRBV9 combines with J gene TRBJ1-1; tentative D call: TRBD1 (6 bases). CDR1 is SGDLS and CDR2 is YYNGEE in the germline V gene. V dropped 5 bases and J dropped 0 bases, with 8 bases sitting between them. The CDR3 length is 13 residues. Drawing the rest from reference TRBV9 and TRBJ1-1, the complete variable domain is DSGVTQTPKHLITATGQRVTLRCSPRSGDLSVYWYQQSLDQGLQFLIQYYNGEERAKGNILERFSAQQFPDLHSELNLSSLELGDSALYFCASRRGVNTEAFFGQGTRLTVV.

This chain connects TRBV5-3 to TRBJ2-7, with 14 bases fitting TRBD2. TRBV5-3 is an open reading frame, and its role is uncertain. The CDR3 sequence is 17 residues long. V lost 0 bases to trimming and J lost 6 bases; unmatched junction nucleotides: 8. In nucleotides, the CDR3 is TGTGCCAGAAGCTTGGAAGGGACTAGCGGGAGTCAGGTCGAGCAGTACTTC. Translation: CARSLEGTSGSQVEQYF.

This sequence joins TRBV5-1 and TRBJ2-5; the D gene could be TRBD1 or TRBD2 (7 bases each). Trimming cost V 3 bases and J 5 bases, with 11 bases left between them. The V gene's germline CDR1 is SGHRS and CDR2 YFSETQ. The CDR3 has 13 residues. CDR3 region: CASSSRGGETQYF. CDR3 DNA sequence: TGCGCCAGCAGCTCCAGGGGGGGGGAGACCCAGTACTTC.

The chain is built from TRBV28 and TRBJ1-5; D is perhaps TRBD1 (5 bases). The CDR3 extends over 19 amino acids. The ends were cut back, 1 base at V and 5 bases at J, with 24 bases in the middle. CDR1 is MDHEN and CDR2 is SYDVKM in the germline V gene. The DNA of the CDR3 is TGTGCCAGCAGTTTATCAGAGGGGTTAGGGTCTTTGGCGGATCAGCCCCAGCATTTT. Residues: CASSLSEGLGSLADQPQHF. The full variable domain, rest sourced from reference TRBV28 and TRBJ1-5, is DVKVTQSSRYLVKRTGEKVFLECVQDMDHENMFWYRQDPGLGLRLIYFSYDVKMKEKGDIPEGYSVSREKKERFSLILESASTNQTSMYLCASSLSEGLGSLADQPQHFGDGTRLSIL.